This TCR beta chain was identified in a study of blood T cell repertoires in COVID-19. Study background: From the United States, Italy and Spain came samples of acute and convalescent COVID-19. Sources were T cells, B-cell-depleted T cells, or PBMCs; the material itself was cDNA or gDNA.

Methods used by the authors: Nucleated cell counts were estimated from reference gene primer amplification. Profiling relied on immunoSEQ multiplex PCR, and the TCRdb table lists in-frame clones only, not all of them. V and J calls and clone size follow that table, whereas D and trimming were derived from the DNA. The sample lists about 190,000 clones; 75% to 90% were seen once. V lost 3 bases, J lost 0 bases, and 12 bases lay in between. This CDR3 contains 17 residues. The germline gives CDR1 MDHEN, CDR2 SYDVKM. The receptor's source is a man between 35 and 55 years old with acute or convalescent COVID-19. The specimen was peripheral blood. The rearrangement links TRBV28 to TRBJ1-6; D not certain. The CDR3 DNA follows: TGTGCCAGCAGTTTTCGGGTTCTATCCTCCTATAATTCACCCCTCCACTTT. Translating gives CASSFRVLSSYNSPLHF.